This T cell receptor beta chain was recorded in a study of CD8 T cells in ankylosing spondylitis. Findings and limits, study-wide: The disease-linked clones had a CD8+ phenotype and low blood frequencies. A motif of 8 or 9 highly homologous TCR beta variants was seen as apparently characteristic of ankylosing spondylitis blood. There was reportedly significant enrichment of clones that were disease-linked in matched ankylosing spondylitis synovial fluid.

Libraries of TCR beta came from quantitative 5'-RACE with molecular barcodes. A single record per CDR3 protein comes from TCRdb applying MiXCR to the 5' RACE reads. The sample yields 90,000 to 100,000 distinct CDR3 sequences, roughly 8.3% seen once. This clonotype was counted ten times or more. The antigen remains undetermined. CDR1 is MNHEY, CDR2 SVGEGT, per germline. This CDR3 has 16 residues. V lost 6 bases and J 3 bases, leaving 18 bases between the germline ends. This chain connects TRBV6-2 or TRBV6-3 to TRBJ1-5; D gene ambiguous. What was sequenced was blood, either unsorted or a sorted T cell fraction (not recorded which). This clonotype was obtained from a male donor with ankylosing spondylitis or in good health (not recorded which). The CDR3 region is CASSRRISGSNQPQHF. The CDR3 coding sequence is TGTGCCAGCAGCCGAAGAATTAGCGGTTCCAATCAGCCCCAGCATTTT.